This TCR beta chain was captured by sequencing in a study of sequential checkpoint blockade in melanoma. The repertoire was sequenced with immunoSEQ multiplex PCR; TCRdb's copy has only in-frame clones and lacks some. The sample records about 12,000 clones, approximately 80% being singletons. V lost 5 bases and J lost 4; bases outside the gene matches: 6. CDR1 is MNHEY and CDR2 is SMNVEV in the germline V gene (reference sequence). This CDR3 is 14 amino acids long. The treatment here: randomized to nivolumab then ipilimumab (arm A) or the reverse (arm B). From thawed PBMCs, live CD3+CD8+ cells negative for CD19 and CD56 were sorted.

The specimen was CD8+ T cells sorted from blood (inferred from file names), collected from a patient given nivolumab and ipilimumab in sequence. This TCR was sampled from a human donor with melanoma. This sequence joins TRBV27 and TRBJ1-2, with 8 bases that match TRBD1. The CDR3 spells CASSLGQGLYGYTF. The CDR3 DNA is TGTGCCAGCAGTCTCGGACAGGGACTCTATGGCTACACCTTC.